This is a list of T cell receptor beta chains from one sample in a study of blood T cell repertoires in COVID-19. The method was immunoSEQ multiplex PCR; TCRdb's version includes in-frame clones alone and lacks a portion of them. In the table there are some 280,000 clones, approximately 90% of which are singletons. The sequencing sample was made of peripheral blood. The receptors come from a woman in her twenties or thirties with active or convalescent COVID-19. CDR3s include the opening cysteine and the closing phenylalanine or tryptophan. Each record gives: V gene, J gene, D gene, clone size, CDR3 protein, CDR3 DNA. A D gene is named only where the DNA matches it firmly. Size values are once, few and many counts, or a class for expanded clones, and some rows have none.

>TRBV12-3/TRBV12-4|TRBJ1-1|NA|NA
CASTDWGGTEAFF
TGTGCCAGCACTGATTGGGGGGGCACTGAAGCTTTCTTT
>TRBV28|TRBJ1-2|TRBD1|NA
CASSLTGGPDYGYTF
TGTGCCAGCAGTTTGACAGGGGGCCCGGACTATGGCTACACCTTC
>TRBV4-3|TRBJ1-6|TRBD1|once
CASSLTRDSGSPLHF
TGCGCCAGCAGCCTAACCCGGGACAGCGGGTCACCCCTCCACTTT
>TRBV3-1/TRBV3-2|TRBJ2-3|TRBD2|NA
CASSQLAGGTDTQYF
TGTGCCAGCAGCCAGTTAGCGGGGGGCACAGATACGCAGTATTTT
>TRBV27|TRBJ1-6|NA|NA
CASSFYSAGSYNSPLHF
TGTGCCAGCAGTTTCTACTCGGCAGGTTCCTATAATTCACCCCTCCACTTT
>TRBV4-3|TRBJ2-7|TRBD2|few
CASSQDGLAGGEQYF
TGCGCCAGCAGCCAAGATGGCCTAGCGGGGGGTGAGCAGTACTTC
>TRBV5-6|TRBJ2-2|NA|NA
CASSEHREWVGFAGELFF
TGTGCCAGCAGCGAACACAGGGAGTGGGTGGGGTTCGCCGGGGAGCTGTTTTTT
>TRBV6-5|TRBJ1-1|NA|once
CASSYSRGQATEAFF
TGTGCCAGCAGTTACTCGCGCGGGCAGGCCACTGAAGCTTTCTTT
>TRBV5-5|TRBJ2-5|TRBD1|NA
CASSSTGGYETQYF
TGTGCCAGCAGCTCGACAGGGGGCTATGAGACCCAGTACTTC
>TRBV7-8|TRBJ1-5|TRBD1|few
CASSLARTGGNQPQHF
TGTGCCAGCAGCTTAGCGCGGACAGGGGGCAATCAGCCCCAGCATTTT